Presented here are 8 T cell receptor beta chains from one specimen sequenced in a study of blood T cell repertoires in COVID-19. The data were produced by immunoSEQ multiplex PCR, yet TCRdb's version contains in-frame clones alone and is incomplete. The data hold about 190,000 clones, with roughly 77% observed a single time. What was sequenced was PBMCs or T cells enriched from blood (not recorded which). These receptors came from a woman aged 45-65 years with acute COVID-19.

This clone was observed a single time. The chain joins TRBV14 to TRBJ2-5; 8 bases match TRBD2. CDR3 length: 15 residues. V trimming: 4 bases; J trimming: 1 base; junction bases outside the gene matches: 5. The germline CDR1 and CDR2 sequences are SGHDN and FVKESK. CDR3 coding DNA: TGTGCCAGCAGCCCGTCCGCGGGGGGCCAAGAGACCCAGTACTTC. This gives the protein CASSPSAGGQETQYF.

This clone turned up a few times. This CDR3 is CASSYVDTNQPQHF. CDR3 bases: TGTGCCAGCAGTTACGTTGACACGAATCAGCCCCAGCATTTT. The J gene is TRBJ1-5, the V gene TRBV6-5; D is uncertain. From germline, CDR1 is MNHEY and CDR2 SVGAGI. CDR3 length equals 14 residues. V was pared by 2 bases and J by 4 bases, with 9 bases between.

This chain connects TRBV25-1 to TRBJ2-5; no clear D gene. The length of the CDR3 is 11 residues. Trimming removed 4 bases from V and 2 bases from J, with 2 bases in between. The germline gives CDR1 MGHDK, CDR2 SYGVNS. CDR3 nucleotides: TGTGCCAGCAGTGCTCAAGAGACCCAGTACTTC. This codes for CASSAQETQYF. Full variable domain (remainder filled in from reference TRBV25-1 and TRBJ2-5): EADIYQTPRYLVIGTGKKITLECSQTMGHDKMYWYQQDPGMELHLIHYSYGVNSTEKGDLSSESTVSRIRTEHFPLTLESARPSHTSQYLCASSAQETQYFGPGTRLLVL.

A word on this clone: The junction and the germline gene differ at one end; a read error may be behind it. The chain recombines TRBV28 with TRBJ1-6; TRBD1 matches at 10 bases. Germline assignment: CDR1 MDHEN and CDR2 SYDVKM. This CDR3 spans 14 amino acids. This chain's CDR3 is CASSPGQGKVYFPF. The CDR3 coding sequence is TGTGCCAGCAGCCCGGGACAGGGGAAGGTCTATTTCCCTTTT. The whole variable domain, filled in from reference TRBV28 and TRBJ1-6, reads DVKVTQSSRYLVKRTGEKVFLECVQDMDHENMFWYRQDPGLGLRLIYFSYDVKMKEKGDIPEGYSVSREKKERFSLILESASTNQTSMYLCASSPGQGKVYFPFGNGTRLTVT.

This chain links TRBV7-9 with TRBJ2-3, with D unclear. The V end lost 1 base, the J end lost 1 base, and 9 bases lay between the germline ends. The CDR3 covers 15 residues. The germline gives CDR1 SEHNR, CDR2 FQNEAQ (reference sequence). The CDR3 region is CASSLGGQGTDTQYF. DNA for the CDR3: TGTGCCAGCAGCTTAGGTGGGCAGGGCACAGATACGCAGTATTTT.

This clone appeared once. The CDR3 reads CASKSTGGSEETQYF. The CDR3 DNA is TGTGCCAGCAAGAGTACAGGGGGCAGCGAGGAGACCCAGTACTTC. The gene calls are TRBV5-4 and TRBJ2-5; 9 bases line up with TRBD1. The V gene's germline CDR1 is SGHNT and CDR2 YYREEE (reference sequence). The CDR3 has 15 residues. J gave up 5 bases and V 6 bases, and 11 bases lay outside the gene matches.

The chain uses TRBV27 and TRBJ2-7; no definite D call. The CDR3 length is 13 residues. V lost 5 bases to trimming and J lost 0 bases, with 8 bases between them. CDR1 and CDR2 from the germline V gene are MNHEY and SMNVEV (reference sequence). The CDR3 bases are TGTGCCAGCAGTCTCAAGAGCTCCTACGAGCAGTACGTC. The encoded protein is CASSLKSSYEQYV.

The chain couples TRBV29-1 to TRBJ2-2, with 10 bases that match TRBD2. J gave up 4 bases and V 4 bases, and 3 bases lay outside the gene matches. CDR1 and CDR2 from the germline V gene are SQVTM and ANQGSEA. This CDR3 region has 14 residues. CDR3 coding DNA: TGCAGCGTTGGGATAGCGGGGGGCACCGGGGAGCTGTTTTTT. It encodes CSVGIAGGTGELFF.